These 11 T cell receptor beta chains originate from one sample sequenced in a study of tumor and adjacent non-tumor tissue in lung cancer. RNA was extracted from bulk tissue without any cell sorting. The normal lung tissue was taken more than 3 cm from the tumor edge. TCRbeta libraries were built with three rounds of nested PCR, modified from ARM-PCR. TCRdb itself ran the multiplex PCR reads through MiXCR, one entry per CDR3 protein. This table has 40,000 to 50,000 distinct CDR3 sequences, around 59% appearing once. Sequenced input: distant non-tumor lung tissue. The receptors were sampled from a woman aged 70-85 years with non-small cell lung cancer.

This clonotype appeared many times. The chain employs TRBV6-2 or TRBV6-3 and TRBJ1-1, with 9 bases lining up with TRBD1. The CDR3 spans 13 residues. V lost 5 bases, J lost 4 bases, and 2 bases stayed unmatched. CDR1 is MNHEY and CDR2 is SVGEGT in the germline V gene. The CDR3 spells CASSQDRGTEAFF. CDR3 nucleotide sequence: TGTGCCAGCAGTCAGGACAGGGGCACTGAAGCTTTCTTT.

Concerning this clonotype: This is likely a read error, given that the CDR3 carries no conserved phenylalanine or tryptophan at its end. The V and J genes are TRBV11-3 and TRBJ2-1, with 9 bases identical to TRBD2. The V gene's germline CDR1 is SGHNT and CDR2 YENEEA. The CDR3 has 14 residues. V gave up 3 bases and J gave up 13 bases; unmatched junction bases: 10. The CDR3, as DNA: TGTGCCAGCAGCTTCCTAGCGGGGTCGCCCGAACAGTTCTTA. Amino acid sequence: CASSFLAGSPEQFL.

The V gene is TRBV7-9, the J gene TRBJ1-3, with 7 bases lining up with TRBD1. The V and J ends lost 5 bases and 0 bases, in that order; junction bases with no gene match: 4. CDR3 length equals 15 residues. Germline V gene data show CDR1 as SEHNR and CDR2 as FQNEAQ (reference sequence). The CDR3, as DNA: TGTGCCAGCAGCGCGACAGGGCACTCTGGAAACACCATATATTTT. Translation gives CASSATGHSGNTIYF.

V and J are TRBV29-1 and TRBJ2-2; TRBD2 matches at 7 bases. The CDR3 contains 11 residues. In germline, CDR1 is SQVTM, CDR2 ANQGSEA. The CDR3 DNA is TGCGGTGTTGGGGGGGACGGGGAGCTGTTTTTT. It yields the protein CGVGGDGELFF.

The V and J genes are TRBV6-5 and TRBJ1-2; unclear D gene. Germline CDR1 MNHEY, CDR2 SVGAGI. V was trimmed by 2 bases and J by 5 bases, leaving 12 bases between them. The CDR3 extends over 14 amino acids. CDR3 nucleotide sequence: TGTGCCAGCAGTTACGGAGACTACAGATATGGCTACACCTTC. Amino acids: CASSYGDYRYGYTF.

Turning to this clonotype: An end of the junction differs from the germline gene, which may be a read error. The chain recombines TRBV5-4 with TRBJ2-5; tentative D call: TRBD2 (6 bases). CDR3 length: 15 residues. CDR1 is SGHNT and CDR2 is YYREEE in the germline V gene (reference sequence). The CDR3 coding sequence is TGTGGCAGCAGCTTGGAGGGGATGCCACAAGAGACCAAGTACTTC. This gives the protein CGSSLEGMPQETKYF.

A word on this clonotype: A read error may produce the germline difference seen at one junction end. The V call is TRBV5-4, the J call TRBJ2-1; no firm D call. Per the germline V gene, CDR1 is SGHNT and CDR2 is YYREEE (reference sequence). The CDR3 loop spans 17 amino acids. The CDR3 region has the DNA TGTGTCAGCAGCCCGAGTTCGGGCGAGAATTTGGGCAATGAGCAGTTCTTC. Translating it yields CVSSPSSGENLGNEQFF.

As regards this clonotype: It is likely a read error, because the conserved phenylalanine at the end of the CDR3 is missing. The chain joins TRBV7-2 to TRBJ2-7, with D possibly being TRBD1 (6 bases). V lost 7 bases, J lost 2 bases, and 15 bases lay in between. Per germline, CDR1 SGHTA and CDR2 FQGNSA. The CDR3 runs 14 residues. CDR3 nucleotides: TGTGCCAGCACCATCGGACAGTGGGCCTACGAGCAGTACCTC. Translated: CASTIGQWAYEQYL.

In this sample, this clonotype turned up many times. The chain couples TRBV5-1 to TRBJ2-5, with D hard to call. CDR1 and CDR2 from the germline V gene are SGHRS and YFSETQ. V dropped 0 bases and J dropped 7 bases, with 13 bases sitting between them. This CDR3 contains 14 residues. In DNA, the CDR3 is TGCGCCAGCAGCTTGGATGGGGTTTCTATGACCCAGTACTTC. Protein product: CASSLDGVSMTQYF.

Regarding this clonotype: The junction shows a germline mismatch at one end, possibly a read error. This chain uses TRBV29-1 with TRBJ2-1, with D unresolved. This CDR3 is built from 12 residues. Germline CDR1 and CDR2: SQVTM and ANQGSEA. CDR3 sequence (DNA): TGCAGCGTTGACAGGTCCTATAATGATCAGTTCTTC. This codes for CSVDRSYNDQFF.

This clonotype was counted at least ten times. The chain is built from TRBV6-6 and TRBJ1-4; the D gene is possibly TRBD1 (6 bases). V lost 0 bases, J lost 5 bases, and 10 bases lay in between. The CDR3 has 15 amino acids. The germline CDR1 and CDR2 sequences are MNHNY and SVGAGI (reference sequence). The CDR3 DNA sequence: TGTGCCAGCAGTTACTCAGGACAGCCCAATGAAAAACTGTTTTTT. Translated, it gives CASSYSGQPNEKLFF.